This passage covers 31 T cell receptor beta chains from one sample sequenced in a study of control samples from healthy donors and cancer patients. The data were produced by immunoSEQ multiplex PCR, yet TCRdb's version contains in-frame clones alone and is incomplete. Here the sample spans 160,000 or so clones, 93% being singletons. The material sequenced was blood. These receptors were collected from a man aged 45-65 years in good health.

This chain uses TRBV7-9 with TRBJ1-2; D gene ambiguous. V was pared by 6 bases and J by 5 bases, with 13 bases between. Looked up from germline, CDR1 is SEHNR and CDR2 is FQNEAQ (reference sequence). The CDR3 extends over 13 amino acids. The CDR3 DNA sequence: TGTGCCAGCAGTTCCTCTGACGGATATGGCTACACCTTC. It yields the protein CASSSSDGYGYTF. The full variable domain, in which reference TRBV7-9 and TRBJ1-2 provide the parts outside the CDR3, is DTGVSQNPRHKITKRGQNVTFRCDPISEHNRLYWYRQTLGQGPEFLTYFQNEAQLEKSRLLSDRFSAERPKGSFSTLEIQRTEQGDSAMYLCASSSSDGYGYTFGSGTRLTVV.

The chain uses TRBV11-2 and TRBJ2-3, with D possibly TRBD2 on 5 matching bases. V shed 6 bases and J shed 2 bases, with 9 bases lying between them. The CDR3 is 13 residues long. CDR1 and CDR2 (germline): SGHAT, FQNNGV. CDR3 bases: TGTGCCAGCAGTCCGACTAACACAGATACGCAGTATTTT. Amino acid sequence: CASSPTNTDTQYF. Variable domain in full (rest from reference TRBV11-2 and TRBJ2-3): EAGVAQSPRYKIIEKRQSVAFWCNPISGHATLYWYQQILGQGPKLLIQFQNNGVVDDSQLPKDRFSAERLKGVDSTLKIQPAKLEDSAVYLCASSPTNTDTQYFGPGTRLTVL.

In this sample, this clone turned up once. The chain is built from TRBV19 and TRBJ1-1; TRBD1 aligns across 7 bases. The V segment lost 3 bases and the J segment 5 bases; nucleotides outside the gene matches: 6. CDR1 and CDR2 from the germline V gene are LNHDA and SQIVND (reference sequence). This CDR3 contains 14 residues. CDR3 region: CASSIQGVTTEAFF. The CDR3 DNA reads as TGTGCCAGTAGTATTCAGGGGGTCACGACTGAAGCTTTCTTT.

The chain combines TRBV5-1 with TRBJ2-7; the D is unclear. Germline V gene sequence: CDR1 SGHRS, CDR2 YFSETQ. The ends were cut back, 2 bases at V and 5 bases at J, with 14 bases in the middle. This CDR3 has 14 amino acids. The DNA of the CDR3 is TGCGCCAGCAGCTTAGACCGGTGGTACAACGAGCAGTACTTC. Translated, it gives CASSLDRWYNEQYF.

This chain connects TRBV19 to TRBJ2-2; D is uncertain. The CDR3 extends over 16 amino acids. Trimming took 5 bases from V and 2 from J, leaving 15 bases between them. From germline, CDR1 is LNHDA and CDR2 SQIVND (reference sequence). In DNA, the CDR3 is TGTGCCAGTAGTCCCGCAGCTATGATAAACACCGGGGAGCTGTTTTTT. It is translated as CASSPAAMINTGELFF.

V is TRBV28 and J is TRBJ1-6; TRBD1 matches at 10 bases. Germline V lookup: CDR1 MDHEN, CDR2 SYDVKM. This CDR3 comprises 14 residues. Germline trimming cut 7 bases from V and 7 bases from J; bases unmatched to any gene: 4. The CDR3 DNA sequence: TGTGCCAGCAATCCGGGACAGGGGAATTCACCCCTCCACTTT. Translating gives CASNPGQGNSPLHF.

CDR3 nucleotides: TGTGCCAGCAGCCTTGGTTTCGCGGGAGTCCCAGATACGCAGTATTTT. Protein: CASSLGFAGVPDTQYF. The rearrangement links TRBV3-1 (or the pseudogene TRBV3-2) to TRBJ2-3; TRBD2 agrees at 7 bases. In germline, CDR1 is LGHDT, CDR2 YNNKEL (reference sequence). The CDR3 has 16 amino acids. V lost 4 bases, J lost 4 bases, and 11 bases stayed unmatched.

The chain recombines TRBV5-1 with TRBJ1-5, with TRBD1 matching 9 bases. The ends lost 4 bases at V and 2 bases at J; junction bases unmatched: 4. Germline assignment: CDR1 SGHRS and CDR2 YFSETQ. The CDR3 spans 15 residues. CDR3 coding DNA: TGCGCCAGCAGCGAAACAGGGGGCGGCAATCAGCCCCAGCATTTT. It is translated as CASSETGGGNQPQHF. Full variable domain (outside the CDR3, taken from reference TRBV5-1 and TRBJ1-5): KAGVTQTPRYLIKTRGQQVTLSCSPISGHRSVSWYQQTPGQGLQFLFEYFSETQRNKGNFPGRFSGRQFSNSRSEMNVSTLELGDSALYLCASSETGGGNQPQHFGDGTRLSIL.

The CDR3 here is CASSSKDTPWQPQHF. The CDR3 coding sequence is TGTGCCAGCAGTTCCAAGGACACACCGTGGCAGCCCCAGCATTTT. The chain is built from TRBV28 and TRBJ1-5; TRBD1 is a possible D gene (5 bases). V lost 4 bases, J lost 7 bases, and 17 bases lay in between. This CDR3 has 15 amino acids. The germline CDR1 and CDR2 sequences are MDHEN and SYDVKM.

V is TRBV27 and J is TRBJ1-4, with D perhaps matching TRBD1 (5 bases). CDR1 is MNHEY and CDR2 is SMNVEV in the germline V gene (reference sequence). With 4 bases removed from V and 5 bases from J, the gap between germline ends came to 11 bases. This CDR3 region has 14 residues. CDR3 sequence reads: CASSWGRPNEKLFF. CDR3 sequence (DNA): TGTGCCAGCAGTTGGGGACGGCCGAATGAAAAACTGTTTTTT.

The chain uses TRBV12-3 or TRBV12-4 and TRBJ1-2; D might be TRBD1 (5 bases). CDR3 length equals 13 residues. V was clipped by 7 bases and J by 7 bases, with 16 bases between them. CDR3 sequence reads: CASTPQGVGGYTF. The CDR3 DNA sequence: TGTGCCAGCACCCCCCAGGGCGTTGGTGGCTACACCTTC.

The gene calls are TRBV11-2 and TRBJ1-1; D is perhaps TRBD1 (5 bases). The CDR3 is made up of 15 amino acids. Germline V lookup: CDR1 SGHAT, CDR2 FQNNGV. V was shortened by 5 bases and J by 1 base, with 14 bases between the two germline ends. The CDR3 loop reads CASSPNTGWNTEAFF. The CDR3 nucleotides are TGTGCCAGCAGCCCCAACACAGGATGGAACACTGAAGCTTTCTTT.

The chain employs TRBV5-5 and TRBJ2-7; either TRBD1 or TRBD2 may supply D (5 bases each). Germline V CDR1 and CDR2: SGHKS, YYEKEE (reference sequence). Trimming removed 4 bases at V and 1 base at J, with 12 bases between. The CDR3 consists of 14 residues. The CDR3 is CASSAERGSYEQYF. CDR3 sequence (DNA): TGTGCCAGCAGCGCCGAGAGGGGTTCCTACGAGCAGTACTTC.

V is TRBV5-4 and J is TRBJ2-7; the D is unclear. The germline V and J ends were trimmed by 5 bases and 7 bases, with 10 bases remaining between them. This CDR3 has 11 amino acids. Germline CDR1 SGHNT, CDR2 YYREEE (reference sequence). The CDR3 DNA follows: TGTGCCAGCAGGGTGGGGTGGGAGCAGTACTTC. It yields the protein CASRVGWEQYF.

This clone came up once. The J gene is TRBJ2-7, the V gene TRBV27; D not certain. Deletions cut 7 bases from V and 1 base from J, with 14 bases between. CDR1 is MNHEY, CDR2 SMNVEV, per germline (reference sequence). This CDR3 contains 14 residues. CDR3 protein: CASNPGRASYEQYF. CDR3 bases: TGTGCCAGCAATCCCGGACGGGCATCCTACGAGCAGTACTTC.

The J gene is TRBJ1-2, the V gene TRBV4-1; the match to TRBD1 covers 7 bases. The V segment lost 3 bases and the J segment 4 bases; nucleotides outside the gene matches: 5. The CDR3 runs 14 residues. Germline CDR1 and CDR2: MGHRA and YSYEKL. This CDR3 is CASSQNRGIYGYTF. DNA of the CDR3: TGCGCCAGCAGCCAGAACAGGGGTATCTATGGCTACACCTTC.

CDR3 bases: TGTGCCAGCAGCGTAGGAGGAAAGACTAGCGGCCCTCGGTACAATGAGCAGTTCTTC. As protein: CASSVGGKTSGPRYNEQFF. The chain is built from TRBV9 and TRBJ2-1, with 9 bases fitting TRBD2. In germline, CDR1 is SGDLS, CDR2 YYNGEE. The CDR3 covers 19 residues. V trimming: 0 bases; J trimming: 4 bases; junction bases outside the gene matches: 14.

CDR3 residues: CAISAGLAGDTQYF. The CDR3 coding sequence is TGTGCCATCAGTGCGGGACTAGCGGGAGATACGCAGTATTTT. This sequence joins TRBV10-3 and TRBJ2-3; 12 bases are shared with TRBD2. The CDR3 is 14 residues long. J gave up 5 bases and V 4 bases, and 1 base lay outside the gene matches. The germline V gene has CDR1 ENHRY and CDR2 SYGVKD.

This sequence joins TRBV24-1 and TRBJ2-1; D might be TRBD2 (5 bases). The V end lost 3 bases, the J end lost 9 bases, and 8 bases lay between the germline ends. The CDR3 covers 12 residues. The germline V gene encodes CDR1 KGHDR and CDR2 SFDVKD. Written as DNA, the CDR3 is TGTGCCACCAGTGATGGCGGAGGTGAGCAGTTCTTC. It is translated as CATSDGGGEQFF.

V and J are TRBV5-1 and TRBJ2-7; possibly TRBD1 for D (5 bases). The CDR3 loop spans 14 amino acids. Trimming shortened V by 4 bases and J by 3 bases, and 14 bases separated the two germline ends. The germline V gene encodes CDR1 SGHRS and CDR2 YFSETQ. The CDR3 loop is CASSPQDPNYEQYF. The CDR3 coding sequence is TGCGCCAGCAGCCCACAGGACCCGAACTACGAGCAGTACTTC. Supplemented by reference TRBV5-1 and TRBJ2-7, the full variable domain reads KAGVTQTPRYLIKTRGQQVTLSCSPISGHRSVSWYQQTPGQGLQFLFEYFSETQRNKGNFPGRFSGRQFSNSRSEMNVSTLELGDSALYLCASSPQDPNYEQYFGPGTRLTVT.

The chain combines TRBV6-1 with TRBJ1-3; tentatively, D is TRBD1 (5 bases). The CDR3 runs to 15 residues. V was trimmed by 2 bases and J by 2 bases, leaving 10 bases between them. CDR1 and CDR2 (germline): MNHNS, SASEGT. As DNA, the CDR3 is TGTGCCAGCAGTGAACAAGGGGCGGCTGGAAACACCATATATTTT. This encodes CASSEQGAAGNTIYF.

The chain recombines TRBV2 with TRBJ1-5; perhaps TRBD1 as D (6 bases). Trimming cost V 4 bases and J 3 bases, with 7 bases left between them. This CDR3 region has 13 residues. The germline V gene has CDR1 SNHLY and CDR2 FYNNEI. CDR3 sequence: CASSGDNNQPQHF. The CDR3 nucleotides read TGTGCCAGCAGTGGGGACAACAATCAGCCCCAGCATTTT.

The genes are TRBV5-1 and TRBJ2-7; D is perhaps TRBD1 (6 bases). Per germline, CDR1 SGHRS and CDR2 YFSETQ. There are 14 residues in the CDR3. The germline V and J ends were trimmed by 4 bases and 2 bases, with 13 bases remaining between them. The CDR3 here is CASSPRTVTYEQYF. The CDR3 nucleotides are TGCGCCAGCAGCCCCCGGACAGTTACCTACGAGCAGTACTTC.

This clone appeared once. The chain employs TRBV19 and TRBJ2-3; D not resolved. Trimming took 3 bases from V and 1 from J, leaving 5 bases between them. The CDR3 covers 13 residues. Germline V gene lookup returns CDR1 LNHDA and CDR2 SQIVND (reference sequence). Here the CDR3 DNA reads TGTGCCAGTAGTATTGGGGGCACAGATACGCAGTATTTT. This sequence encodes CASSIGGTDTQYF.

The chain has TRBV7-9 and TRBJ1-2; possibly TRBD1 for D (6 bases). Trimming removed 5 bases at V and 6 bases at J, with 13 bases between. The CDR3 consists of 13 residues. Looked up from germline, CDR1 is SEHNR and CDR2 is FQNEAQ (reference sequence). CDR3 nucleotide sequence: TGTGCCAGCAGCCTGGGCAGGGGTGATGGCTACACCTTC. Translation gives CASSLGRGDGYTF.

The CDR3 loop is CAISGDRGVSQETQYF. For the CDR3, the DNA is TGTGCCATCAGCGGGGACAGGGGTGTATCTCAAGAGACCCAGTACTTC. The chain has TRBV10-3 and TRBJ2-5; 10 bases agree with TRBD1. Germline-derived CDR1 and CDR2 are ENHRY and SYGVKD. CDR3 length: 16 amino acids. With V trimmed by 6 bases and J by 2 bases, 9 bases remained unmatched.

This clone was observed once. The chain has TRBV3-1 (or the pseudogene TRBV3-2) and TRBJ1-6, with 8 bases that match TRBD1. The CDR3 is made up of 12 amino acids. J was trimmed by 18 bases and V by 5 bases; bases with no gene match: 9. Germline V lookup: CDR1 LGHDT, CDR2 YNNKEL (reference sequence). For the CDR3, the DNA is TGTGCCAGCAGCTCCCGGGACAGGAACCCCCACTTT. Translating it yields CASSSRDRNPHF.

This clone has just one count. The V gene is TRBV14, the J gene TRBJ1-1; 8 bases fit TRBD1. CDR1 and CDR2 (germline): SGHDN, FVKESK. After removal of 4 bases from V and 3 bases from J, the junction contained 16 bases not matched to a gene. The CDR3 totals 18 residues. CDR3: CASSRDRGFWSRDTEAFF. CDR3 coding DNA: TGTGCCAGCAGCCGTGACAGGGGTTTTTGGTCTAGGGACACTGAAGCTTTCTTT.

This chain connects TRBV6-5 to TRBJ2-6; D is uncertain. Germline V lookup: CDR1 MNHEY, CDR2 SVGAGI. There are 16 residues in the CDR3. V was clipped by 3 bases and J by 0 bases, with 9 bases between them. CDR3 protein: CASSYVAPSGANVLTF. The CDR3 coding sequence is TGTGCCAGCAGTTATGTGGCCCCCTCTGGGGCCAACGTCCTGACTTTC.

This sequence joins TRBV2 and TRBJ1-4; 11 nucleotides agree with TRBD1. CDR1 and CDR2 from the germline V gene are SNHLY and FYNNEI. The CDR3 spans 16 residues. After removal of 8 bases from V and 1 base from J, the junction contained 6 bases not matched to a gene. CDR3 coding DNA: TGTGCCAGCGGAGGACAGGGGGCGAGAACTAATGAAAAACTGTTTTTT. It is translated as CASGGQGARTNEKLFF.

A single count supports this clone. The chain recombines TRBV28 with TRBJ1-2; no clear D. This CDR3 has 14 residues. From germline, CDR1 is MDHEN and CDR2 SYDVKM. V dropped 10 bases and J dropped 8 bases, with 23 bases sitting between them. DNA for the CDR3: TGTGCCACCGTAGGCGTGGGAGCCGGGGTGGGCTACACCTTC. It translates to CATVGVGAGVGYTF.